The clone carrying this TCR beta chain was picked up a small number of times. Its antigen is undetermined. The length of the CDR3 is 15 residues. V was clipped by 2 bases and J by 2 bases, with 14 bases between them. Germline V gives CDR1 SGHRS, CDR2 YFSETQ. The treatment was: about 20 received Ad26.COV2.S at low or high dose, single or two shots; several received placebo; per-sample allocation not given. Sampling was performed 63 days after the first vaccine or placebo injection. Aged 18-55 years, donor was enrolled in Boston in about 2020. These data are taken from a study of Ad26.COV2.S vaccination and SARS-CoV-2 variants. General observations from the study: Possibly, TCR breadth and depth analyses underestimated total T cell responses. Recipients of either vaccine or placebo displayed similar breadth of non-spike TCRs. The breadth of spike-specific CD8+ and CD4+ T cell responses after vaccination was reportedly substantial.

Profiled with immunoSEQ multiplex PCR; TCRdb holds only in-frame clones, not every one. The sample yields roughly 320,000 clones, approximately 80% seen once. This chain links TRBV5-1 with TRBJ2-7; the D is unclear. The specimen was peripheral blood, collected in a trial of Ad26.COV2.S vaccine versus placebo. This TCR was sampled from a person between 18 and 65 years old who received the Ad26.COV2.S COVID-19 vaccine or a placebo. CDR3 in amino acids: CASSFRDPIAYEQYF. CDR3 nucleotides: TGCGCCAGCAGCTTCCGAGATCCAATCGCCTACGAGCAGTACTTC. Based on the CDR3 plus reference TRBV5-1 and TRBJ2-7, the full variable domain is KAGVTQTPRYLIKTRGQQVTLSCSPISGHRSVSWYQQTPGQGLQFLFEYFSETQRNKGNFPGRFSGRQFSNSRSEMNVSTLELGDSALYLCASSFRDPIAYEQYFGPGTRLTVT.